This TCR beta chain was captured in a study of control samples from healthy donors and cancer patients. Clones were sequenced by immunoSEQ multiplex PCR, and TCRdb holds only the in-frame ones, with some missing. This table holds approximately 150,000 clones, 85% to 95% found once. CDR1 is MNHEY, CDR2 SVGAGI, per germline. The ends lost 5 bases at V and 4 bases at J; junction bases unmatched: 4. The CDR3 contains 13 residues. This TCR was sampled from a man aged 35 to 55 in good health. The chain is built from TRBV6-5 and TRBJ2-5; 7 nucleotides agree with TRBD1. Sequenced sample: blood. In DNA, the CDR3 is TGTGCCAGCAGTACAGGGGTACGAGAGACCCAGTACTTC. It is translated as CASSTGVRETQYF.